A single sample gave rise to the 26 T cell receptor beta chains below, sequenced in a study of T cell responses to AZD1222 COVID-19 vaccine. Measured with immunoSEQ multiplex PCR; TCRdb has only the in-frame clones, and not every one. The sample consists of about 100,000 clones, just under 90% of them appearing once. This sample comprised peripheral blood, obtained on day 0 of AZD1222 vaccination. The receptors here all came from an adult in good health.

Only a few counts were recorded for this clone. The chain links TRBV21-1 to TRBJ2-7; the DNA was not used to check the table's D call, TRBD2. TRBV21-1 is a listed pseudogene. There are 17 residues in the CDR3. CDR3 protein: CASSKRGREHPIYEQYF. CDR3 sequence (DNA): TGTGCCAGCAGCAAACGGGGGAGGGAGCATCCCATTTACGAGCAGTACTTC.

A few counts support this clone. The V and J genes are TRBV7-2 and TRBJ2-7, with 15 bases fitting TRBD2. The CDR3 contains 16 residues. V was pared by 5 bases and J by 5 bases, with 7 bases of the junction left unmatched. Germline CDR1 is SGHTA and CDR2 is FQGNSA. The CDR3 sequence: CASSPGGTSGGNEQYF. In DNA, the CDR3 is TGTGCCAGCAGCCCAGGAGGGACTAGCGGGGGGAACGAGCAGTACTTC.

V usage is TRBV25-1 and J usage is TRBJ2-5, with D unclear. CDR3 length equals 12 residues. V lost 3 bases and J lost 5, with 7 bases in between. CDR1 and CDR2 (germline): MGHDK, SYGVNS. The CDR3, as DNA: TGTGCCAGCAGTGACGTCGGCGAGACCCAGTACTTC. It codes for CASSDVGETQYF.

This clone was counted a few times. The chain links TRBV12-3 or TRBV12-4 to TRBJ1-1; D unresolved. Between the trimmed V and J ends, which lost 6 bases and 2 bases, there was a span of 10 bases. CDR3 length equals 13 residues. The CDR3 coding sequence is TGTGCCAGCAGCATGGGCCCTAACACTGAAGCTTTCTTT. Its translation is CASSMGPNTEAFF.

The rearrangement joins TRBV7-2 to TRBJ1-2, with D possibly matching TRBD1 (6 bases). The CDR3 has 16 residues. Per the germline V gene, CDR1 is SGHTA and CDR2 is FQGNSA. Trimming stripped 5 bases from V and 1 base from J, with 17 bases between. The DNA for the CDR3 is TGTGCCAGCAGCCCCCAGGCAGGGGTTGGTAACTATGGCTACACCTTC. This gives the protein CASSPQAGVGNYGYTF.

The gene calls are TRBV5-4 and TRBJ2-1, with 8 bases that match TRBD2. Germline V gene lookup returns CDR1 SGHNT and CDR2 YYREEE (reference sequence). With 4 bases clipped from V and 3 bases from J, the junction kept 9 bases outside the gene matches. CDR3 size: 16 residues. The CDR3 reads CASSLAAGDFYNEQFF. DNA of the CDR3: TGTGCCAGCAGCCTAGCAGCGGGGGATTTCTACAATGAGCAGTTCTTC.

The chain has TRBV6-5 and TRBJ1-6, with 7 positions matching TRBD1. CDR3 size: 16 residues. Germline lookup yields CDR1 MNHEY and CDR2 SVGAGI. The junction had 7 bases not matched to a gene; V was cut back by 4 bases and J by 4 bases. The chain's CDR3 is CASSSIGGQYNSPLHF. The CDR3 DNA is TGTGCCAGCAGTTCCATCGGGGGACAGTATAATTCACCCCTCCACTTT.

This clone was observed at least ten times. The chain combines TRBV15 with TRBJ1-6; D is unresolved. Trimming pared 1 base from V and 6 bases from J, leaving 7 bases between. Germline V gives CDR1 LNHNV, CDR2 YYDKDF (reference sequence). This CDR3 has 14 residues. This CDR3 is CATSRAQVNSPLHF. CDR3 DNA sequence: TGTGCCACCAGCAGAGCTCAGGTTAATTCACCCCTCCACTTT.

The genes are TRBV7-6 and TRBJ2-7; D is possibly TRBD2 (5 bases). The CDR3 contains 15 residues. V was cut by 5 bases and J by 4 bases, with 18 bases left in between. CDR1 is SGHVS and CDR2 is FNYEAQ in the germline V gene. This CDR3 reads CASSKEGALRYEQYF. CDR3 sequence (DNA): TGTGCCAGCAGCAAAGAGGGCGCGTTAAGATACGAGCAGTACTTC.

This rearrangement joins TRBV5-4 to TRBJ2-2; no clear D. CDR3 length: 16 amino acids. Germline loops: CDR1 SGHNT, CDR2 YYREEE (reference sequence). Between the trimmed V and J ends, which lost 4 bases and 1 base, there was a span of 14 bases. CDR3 coding DNA: TGTGCCAGCAGCCCATTAAATACACTGAACACCGGGGAGCTGTTTTTT. Its translation is CASSPLNTLNTGELFF.

This sequence joins TRBV5-5 and TRBJ1-2; D is unresolved. Trimming pared 6 bases from V and 2 bases from J, leaving 11 bases between. The V gene's germline CDR1 is SGHKS and CDR2 YYEKEE (reference sequence). The CDR3 totals 13 residues. The CDR3 region is CASTAGLNYGYTF. The CDR3, as DNA: TGTGCCAGCACCGCCGGACTGAACTATGGCTACACCTTC.

This clone was seen once. The chain recombines TRBV30 with TRBJ1-4; 9 nucleotides match TRBD1. The ends lost 0 bases at V and 10 bases at J; junction bases unmatched: 6. CDR1 is GTSNPN and CDR2 is SVGIG in the germline V gene (reference sequence). The CDR3 covers 14 residues. CDR3 loop: CAWSVRGQGGKLFF. The DNA of the CDR3 is TGTGCCTGGAGTGTACGGGGACAGGGAGGAAAACTGTTTTTT.

The chain couples TRBV19 to TRBJ1-4; TRBD1 is a possible D gene (5 bases). The CDR3 is made up of 16 amino acids. CDR1 is LNHDA and CDR2 is SQIVND in the germline V gene (reference sequence). V gave up 5 bases and J gave up 0 bases, with 13 bases separating them. The CDR3 loop reads CASSWGRSSTNEKLFF. As DNA, the CDR3 is TGTGCCAGTAGTTGGGGCAGATCATCAACTAATGAAAAACTGTTTTTT.

The chain combines TRBV5-1 with TRBJ1-5; D might be TRBD1 (5 bases). V dropped 3 bases and J dropped 4 bases, with 8 bases sitting between them. Germline assignment: CDR1 SGHRS and CDR2 YFSETQ. The CDR3 is made up of 13 amino acids. CDR3 in amino acids: CASSWDGNQPQHF. In DNA, the CDR3 is TGCGCCAGCAGCTGGGACGGTAATCAGCCCCAGCATTTT. Full variable domain (missing parts from reference TRBV5-1 and TRBJ1-5): KAGVTQTPRYLIKTRGQQVTLSCSPISGHRSVSWYQQTPGQGLQFLFEYFSETQRNKGNFPGRFSGRQFSNSRSEMNVSTLELGDSALYLCASSWDGNQPQHFGDGTRLSIL.

The gene calls are TRBV25-1 and TRBJ2-2; 8 bases fit TRBD1. V was clipped by 1 base and J by 3 bases; unmatched bases: 10. Germline-derived CDR1 and CDR2 are MGHDK and SYGVNS. This CDR3 spans 18 amino acids. For the CDR3, the DNA is TGTGCCAGCAGTGAATCCCTCGGGCAGGGGGCGGACACCGGGGAGCTGTTTTTT. Its protein is CASSESLGQGADTGELFF.

For the CDR3, the DNA is TGTGCCAGCAGCGTCAATCCGGGGCAAAGGGATACGCAGTATTTT. Protein sequence: CASSVNPGQRDTQYF. The V gene is TRBV7-6, the J gene TRBJ2-3, with D tentatively TRBD1 or TRBD2 (5 bases each). This CDR3 is 15 amino acids long. Germline V gene lookup returns CDR1 SGHVS and CDR2 FNYEAQ. V was clipped by 5 bases and J by 6 bases, with 18 bases between them.

The rearrangement links TRBV12-3 or TRBV12-4 to TRBJ2-2, with D possibly being TRBD2 (6 bases). CDR3 length: 13 residues. V was clipped by 4 bases and J by 5 bases, with 8 bases between them. The CDR3 loop reads CASSSLATGELFF. CDR3 DNA: TGTGCCAGCAGTTCCCTAGCGACCGGGGAGCTGTTTTTT.

The V and J genes are TRBV7-2 and TRBJ2-4; 7 bases fit TRBD1. V dropped 1 base and J dropped 7; count of bases not matched to a gene: 4. There are 14 residues in the CDR3. In germline, CDR1 is SGHTA, CDR2 FQGNSA. The CDR3: CASSLGGGANIQYF. The CDR3 DNA reads TGTGCCAGCAGCTTAGGAGGGGGCGCGAACATTCAGTACTTC. Looking up the rest from reference TRBV7-2 and TRBJ2-4 gives the full variable domain: GAGVSQSPSNKVTEKGKDVELRCDPISGHTALYWYRQSLGQGLEFLIYFQGNSAPDKSGLPSDRFSAERTGGSVSTLTIQRTQQEDSAVYLCASSLGGGANIQYFGAGTRLSVL.

The V gene is TRBV5-1, the J gene TRBJ1-1; no definite D call. Germline V gene lookup returns CDR1 SGHRS and CDR2 YFSETQ. CDR3 length equals 15 residues. Trimming shortened V by 1 base and J by 4 bases, and 14 bases separated the two germline ends. The CDR3 loop is CASSLNPGVGTEAFF. The CDR3 nucleotides are TGCGCCAGCAGCTTGAATCCCGGGGTGGGCACTGAAGCTTTCTTT.

The genes are TRBV11-2 and TRBJ1-2; D is undetermined. The CDR3 spans 13 residues. Germline-derived CDR1 and CDR2 are SGHAT and FQNNGV. V was pared by 0 bases and J by 6 bases, with 8 bases between. CDR3 sequence (DNA): TGTGCCAGCAGCTTAGAGCCGGCAGATGGCTACACCTTC. Translation: CASSLEPADGYTF.

The rearrangement uses TRBV19 and TRBJ2-3, with TRBD2 matching 7 bases. This CDR3 comprises 14 residues. Germline V gene lookup returns CDR1 LNHDA and CDR2 SQIVND (reference sequence). The V and J ends lost 2 bases and 6 bases, in that order; junction bases with no gene match: 5. This CDR3 is CASSIRASGDTQYF. The CDR3 coding sequence is TGTGCCAGTAGTATACGGGCTAGCGGCGATACGCAGTATTTT.

CDR3 sequence reads: CASSQVLSTSDTDTQYF. CDR3 DNA sequence: TGCGCCAGCAGCCAAGTTTTGTCGACTAGCGACACAGATACGCAGTATTTT. The rearrangement uses TRBV4-1 and TRBJ2-3; TRBD2 matches 8 bases. V lost 1 base to trimming and J lost 2 bases; unmatched junction nucleotides: 8. Germline CDR1 reads MGHRA; CDR2 reads YSYEKL. The CDR3 sequence is 17 residues long.

The genes are TRBV6-1 and TRBJ1-2, with D possibly TRBD1 on 6 matching bases. CDR1 and CDR2 from the germline V gene are MNHNS and SASEGT. The CDR3 contains 13 residues. V lost 4 bases, J lost 8 bases, and 14 bases lay in between. CDR3 coding DNA: TGTGCCAGCAGTGCCACAGGGTCGCAAGGCTACACCTTC. It specifies CASSATGSQGYTF.

This sequence joins TRBV4-2 and TRBJ2-2; 9 bases match TRBD2. The V segment lost 1 base and the J segment 7 bases; nucleotides outside the gene matches: 10. CDR3 length equals 17 residues. Per germline, CDR1 LGHNA and CDR2 YNFKEQ. The CDR3: CASSQVWVAGDIGELFF. The CDR3 DNA is TGTGCCAGCAGCCAAGTCTGGGTAGCGGGGGACATCGGGGAGCTGTTTTTT.

This chain uses TRBV25-1 with TRBJ1-4, with D tentatively TRBD1 (6 bases). The CDR3 sequence is 14 residues long. Germline values: CDR1 MGHDK, CDR2 SYGVNS. V lost 8 bases to trimming and J lost 7 bases, with 17 bases between them. The CDR3 DNA reads TGTGCCAGCCGAGGGGGGTACCCTTCTGAAAAACTGTTTTTT. Translating gives CASRGGYPSEKLFF.

This rearrangement joins TRBV4-3 to TRBJ2-3, with D hard to call. Trimming stripped 0 bases from V and 11 bases from J, with 15 bases between. The CDR3 totals 14 residues. The germline CDR1 and CDR2 sequences are LGHNA and YSLEER. CDR3 in amino acids: CASSQDLAALVQYF. The CDR3 bases are TGCGCCAGCAGCCAAGATCTGGCCGCATTGGTGCAGTATTTT.